These 15 T cell receptor beta chains came from one sample sequenced in a study of post-analysis software for immune sequencing data. The study, taken as a whole, reports: Patients carried several TRBV segments more frequently than controls did, and TRBV5-6, TRBV5-1 and TRBV20-1 were among them.

Each TCR beta cDNA library carried unique molecular identifiers. One entry per CDR3 protein results from TCRdb running MiXCR on the PCR reads. Of around 440,000 distinct CDR3 sequences listed, approximately 45% are singletons. These receptors have no known antigen. Sequenced: blood. The receptors stem from a girl between 10 and 17 years old with multiple sclerosis.

This clonotype has more than one count but fewer than ten. The chain joins TRBV12-3 or TRBV12-4 to TRBJ2-7, with unresolved D. The CDR3 contains 11 residues. Trimming removed 7 bases from V and 4 bases from J, with 8 bases in between. CDR3 nucleotides: TGTGCCAGCATTCCTCCTTACGAGCAGTACTTC. Translating gives CASIPPYEQYF.

The V and J genes are TRBV6-2 or TRBV6-3 and TRBJ2-7; 8 nucleotides agree with TRBD2. V lost 3 bases and J lost 1; bases outside the gene matches: 5. CDR1 MNHEY and CDR2 SVGEGT come from the germline V gene. CDR3 length: 15 amino acids. The CDR3 sequence: CASSYGAGVSYEQYF. CDR3 coding DNA: TGTGCCAGCAGTTATGGAGCGGGAGTGTCCTACGAGCAGTACTTC.

This clonotype was seen a single time. The chain links TRBV28 to TRBJ2-1, with D unresolved. The germline V and J ends were trimmed by 3 bases and 5 bases, with 8 bases remaining between them. This CDR3 has 13 residues. Germline values: CDR1 MDHEN, CDR2 SYDVKM. In DNA form, the CDR3 reads TGTGCCAGCAGTTTTAGCCTTCACAATGAGCAGTTCTTC. It yields the protein CASSFSLHNEQFF.

The V and J genes are TRBV29-1 and TRBJ2-7; D is unresolved. CDR3 length equals 13 residues. V was trimmed by 6 bases and J by 0 bases, leaving 12 bases between them. CDR1 SQVTM and CDR2 ANQGSEA come from the germline V gene. The CDR3 DNA reads as TGCAGCGTCAAAACCATGTGCTCCTACGAGCAGTACTTC. This sequence encodes CSVKTMCSYEQYF.

This chain links TRBV20-1 with TRBJ2-1; 7 nucleotides agree with TRBD2. The germline V gene encodes CDR1 DFQATT and CDR2 SNEGSKA (reference sequence). Losses at the gene ends were 4 bases for V and 7 bases for J; bases not matched to a gene: 10. The CDR3 is 14 residues long. In DNA, the CDR3 is TGCAGTGCTAACGGTGGCGGGAGTTTGAATGAGCAGTTCTTC. Its protein product is CSANGGGSLNEQFF.

In its sample, this clonotype was seen a few times. The chain recombines TRBV6-5 with TRBJ1-1, with unresolved D. Germline V gene lookup returns CDR1 MNHEY and CDR2 SVGAGI. Deletions cut 0 bases from V and 0 bases from J, with 17 bases between. The CDR3 totals 18 residues. The CDR3 sequence is CASSYSTGYVRVNTEAFF. For the CDR3, the DNA is TGTGCCAGCAGTTACTCGACCGGGTACGTGCGAGTGAACACTGAAGCTTTCTTT.

The V and J genes are TRBV6-2 or TRBV6-3 and TRBJ2-1; 10 bases match TRBD1. Germline V lookup: CDR1 MNHEY, CDR2 SVGEGT. The V segment lost 4 bases and the J segment 6 bases; nucleotides outside the gene matches: 6. The CDR3 loop spans 15 amino acids. This chain's CDR3 is CASSSGTGVFNEQFF. DNA for the CDR3: TGTGCCAGCAGTTCCGGGACAGGGGTTTTCAATGAGCAGTTCTTC.

The chain uses TRBV28 and TRBJ2-1; weak D call: TRBD1 (6 bases). The V gene lost 4 bases and the J gene lost 5 bases, with 18 bases spanning the gap. The CDR3 sequence is 16 residues long. The V gene's germline CDR1 is MDHEN and CDR2 SYDVKM. CDR3 region: CASSSPGTPVNNEQFF. Written as DNA, the CDR3 is TGTGCCAGCAGTTCTCCCGGGACACCAGTAAACAATGAGCAGTTCTTC.

This clonotype was seen a single time. V is TRBV18 and J is TRBJ2-7, with 8 nucleotides matching TRBD1. Matching the DNA end better, TRBJ2-5 makes the J call doubtful. CDR1 is KGHSH and CDR2 is LQKENI in the germline V gene. CDR3 length: 19 amino acids. The CDR3 protein is CASSPITLAGTGSWETQYF. In DNA, the CDR3 is TGTGCCAGCTCACCGATTACACTTGCCGGGACAGGTTCCTGGGAGACCCAGTACTTC.

The CDR3 nucleotides read TGTGCCAGCAGCCAACGTCTTAGTACCAGCGGCACAGATACGCAGTATTTT. The encoded protein is CASSQRLSTSGTDTQYF. The chain carries TRBV14 and TRBJ2-3; D ambiguous. With 2 bases removed from V and 1 base from J, the gap between germline ends came to 16 bases. The CDR3 is made up of 17 amino acids. Germline-derived CDR1 and CDR2 are SGHDN and FVKESK.

This clonotype was counted only a few times. The chain employs TRBV7-6 and TRBJ1-2; D remains ambiguous. Germline CDR1 reads SGHVS; CDR2 reads FNYEAQ. Trimming shortened V by 1 base and J by 3 bases, and 9 bases separated the two germline ends. CDR3 length: 14 amino acids. CDR3 DNA sequence: TGTGCCAGCAGCTTAGGGGTAGGGCACTATGGCTACACCTTC. It encodes CASSLGVGHYGYTF.

This clonotype was seen a handful of times. This sequence joins TRBV4-3 and TRBJ2-6; TRBD1 is a possible D gene (6 bases). Germline CDR1 and CDR2: LGHNA and YSLEER. V was clipped by 4 bases and J by 1 base, with 14 bases between them. This CDR3 has 17 residues. This CDR3 is CASSPPGHGSGANVLTF. The DNA of the CDR3 is TGCGCCAGCAGCCCACCGGGACACGGGTCTGGGGCCAACGTCCTGACTTTC.

This chain connects TRBV30 to TRBJ2-7; TRBD1 is a possible D gene (6 bases). V was pared by 2 bases and J by 6 bases, with 14 bases between. Germline-derived CDR1 and CDR2 are GTSNPN and SVGIG (reference sequence). CDR3 size: 13 residues. CDR3 bases: TGTGCCTGGAGTAGGGCAGGGGTGCGCGAGCAGTACTTC. Protein: CAWSRAGVREQYF.

This clonotype was counted a few times. The junction and the germline gene differ at one end; a read error may be behind it. The rearrangement joins TRBV7-8 to TRBJ1-5; weak D call: TRBD1 (5 bases). Per germline, CDR1 SGHVS and CDR2 FQNEAQ. The CDR3 has 14 residues. The CDR3 spells CASKLGPSNQPKHF. CDR3 sequence (DNA): TGTGCCTCAAAGTTGGGGCCGAGCAATCAGCCCAAGCATTTT.

The sample holds a few counts of this clonotype. The J gene is TRBJ1-2, the V gene TRBV20-1; D not certain. Trimming removed 1 base from V and 4 bases from J, with 10 bases in between. Germline CDR1 and CDR2: DFQATT and SNEGSKA (reference sequence). The CDR3 length is 13 residues. The CDR3 region has the DNA TGCAGTGCTAGAGTCCCGACAAGCTATGGCTACACCTTC. Translated, it gives CSARVPTSYGYTF.